Each of the 5 T cell receptor beta chains below was sequenced from the same sample in a study of siplizumab effects on memory and regulatory T cells. Generated by immunoSEQ multiplex PCR, the TCRdb table keeps only in-frame clones and is missing some. The data show about 56,000 clones, 95% to 98% seen once. The sequenced sample was naive CD8+ T cells sorted from blood. All receptors come from a human donor in good health.

The chain is built from TRBV28 and TRBJ2-7, with TRBD1 as a possible D gene (6 bases). CDR1 is MDHEN, CDR2 SYDVKM, per germline. V was pared by 1 base and J by 3 bases, with 10 bases between. CDR3 length equals 14 residues. CDR3 in amino acids: CASSLSQGDYEQYF. CDR3 sequence (DNA): TGTGCCAGCAGTTTATCACAGGGTGACTACGAGCAGTACTTC.

This sequence joins TRBV19 and TRBJ2-7, with TRBD2 matching 11 bases. Germline loops: CDR1 LNHDA, CDR2 SQIVND (reference sequence). V trimming: 5 bases; J trimming: 11 bases; junction bases outside the gene matches: 8. This CDR3 is built from 13 residues. The CDR3 coding sequence is TGTGCCAGTAGTGCGTCAGGACTAGCGGGCGAGTACTTC. This codes for CASSASGLAGEYF.

The chain is built from TRBV5-5 and TRBJ1-4, with D perhaps TRBD1 (5 bases). CDR1 and CDR2 (germline): SGHKS, YYEKEE (reference sequence). The V end was cut by 8 bases, the J end by 7 bases, with 12 bases between. CDR3 length: 12 residues. In nucleotides, the CDR3 is TGTGCCAGTTCAGGGCAGGGTGAAAAACTGTTTTTT. It specifies CASSGQGEKLFF.

The chain couples TRBV6-5 to TRBJ1-2; 11 nucleotides agree with TRBD1. CDR3 length: 16 amino acids. The V and J ends lost 2 bases and 4 bases, in that order; junction bases with no gene match: 6. Germline V gene lookup returns CDR1 MNHEY and CDR2 SVGAGI. CDR3 loop: CASSYPRTGGFYGYTF. The CDR3 nucleotides read TGTGCCAGCAGTTACCCACGGACAGGGGGCTTCTATGGCTACACCTTC.

The CDR3 sequence: CASGTTGRGNTEAFF. The CDR3 DNA reads as TGTGCCAGCGGAACGACAGGGAGAGGGAACACTGAAGCTTTCTTT. V is TRBV6-6 and J is TRBJ1-1, with 7 bases aligning to TRBD1. There are 15 residues in the CDR3. The germline CDR1 and CDR2 sequences are MNHNY and SVGAGI (reference sequence). Germline trimming cut 8 bases from V and 1 base from J; bases unmatched to any gene: 10.